This T cell receptor (beta chain) was documented in a study of metastatic and nonmetastatic thyroid tumors. CDR1 and CDR2 from the germline V gene are SNHLY and FYNNEI. This CDR3 is 14 amino acids long. Losses at the gene ends were 6 bases for V and 4 bases for J; bases not matched to a gene: 4. Using MiXCR, TCRdb re-called clones from the PCR reads. The table records around 37,000 clones, roughly a quarter of them present only once. By sample fraction, this clone is medium-sized. As yet, its antigen is unknown. Overall study findings and caveats: Relative to benign nodules, malignant thyroid tumors were reportedly characterized by significantly elevated TCR beta diversity in blood and tumor.

No patient received treatment before thyroid surgery. The material sequenced was blood. The receptor was isolated from a female donor with papillary thyroid cancer or a benign thyroid nodule (not recorded which). Some clones in this sample may be carry-over from other donors' samples. The chain combines TRBV2 with TRBJ2-2, with TRBD2 matching over 8 bases. The CDR3 DNA reads as TGTGCCAGCAGGGGGGGACTAGTCACCGGGGAGCTGTTTTTT. Translation: CASRGGLVTGELFF.